A single sample gave rise to the 12 T cell receptor beta chains below, sequenced in a study of identical twins. TCRdb re-called the 5' RACE reads through MiXCR, storing one row per CDR3 protein. The data hold 200,000 to 250,000 distinct CDR3 sequences, with over 11% observed a single time. Sequencing used memory (CD45RO+) T cells sorted from blood. The origin of the receptors is a woman between 18 and 30 years old in good health.

This clonotype turned up a few times. In DNA form, the CDR3 reads TGCGCCAGCAGCTTGGCCCAGGACATCAGTGGCTACACCTTC. Encoded protein: CASSLAQDISGYTF. The chain uses TRBV5-1 and TRBJ1-2; tentative D call: TRBD1 (5 bases). There are 14 residues in the CDR3. Per the germline V gene, CDR1 is SGHRS and CDR2 is YFSETQ. V was cut by 0 bases and J by 7 bases, with 13 bases left in between.

This clonotype showed up just a few times. The chain links TRBV15 to TRBJ1-4; D gene unclear. CDR3 length: 15 residues. Germline V gives CDR1 LNHNV, CDR2 YYDKDF (reference sequence). The V and J ends lost 0 bases and 6 bases respectively, with 11 bases between them. Here the CDR3 DNA reads TGTGCCACCAGCAGAGATCGAGGGTGGGATGAAAAACTGTTTTTT. This gives the protein CATSRDRGWDEKLFF.

A few counts support this clonotype. This sequence joins TRBV30 and TRBJ1-6; TRBD1 is a possible D gene (6 bases). This CDR3 is built from 14 residues. The V end was cut by 0 bases, the J end by 4 bases, with 7 bases between. CDR1 and CDR2 (germline): GTSNPN, SVGIG (reference sequence). The CDR3: CAWSVDSYNSPLHF. The CDR3 region has the DNA TGTGCCTGGAGTGTGGACAGTTATAATTCACCCCTCCACTTT.

The chain uses TRBV5-6 and TRBJ1-1; tentative D call: TRBD1 (6 bases). The V end lost 4 bases, the J end lost 1 base, and 11 bases lay between the germline ends. Germline values: CDR1 SGHDT, CDR2 YYEEEE. This CDR3 has 14 residues. CDR3 region: CASSIGGRNTEAFF. In nucleotides, the CDR3 is TGTGCCAGCAGCATCGGGGGCCGGAACACTGAAGCTTTCTTT.

This clonotype was counted a few times. CDR3 loop: CASSLNLQGSPLHF. The CDR3 DNA reads TGTGCCAGCAGCTTAAACCTCCAGGGATCACCCCTCCACTTT. The chain is built from TRBV7-9 and TRBJ1-6; D might be TRBD1 (5 bases). This CDR3 region has 14 residues. Looked up from germline, CDR1 is SEHNR and CDR2 is FQNEAQ (reference sequence). Trimming removed 2 bases from V and 10 bases from J, with 12 bases in between.

This clonotype occurred a few times. V usage is TRBV29-1 and J usage is TRBJ1-5; D not certain. From germline, CDR1 is SQVTM and CDR2 ANQGSEA. Trimming cost V 1 base and J 4 bases, with 17 bases left between them. CDR3 length equals 16 residues. The CDR3 region is CSVEGPGELRNQPQHF. In DNA form, the CDR3 reads TGCAGCGTTGAAGGGCCTGGGGAGTTGAGGAATCAGCCCCAGCATTTT. Full variable domain (outside the CDR3, taken from reference TRBV29-1 and TRBJ1-5): SAVISQKPSRDICQRGTSLTIQCQVDSQVTMMFWYRQQPGQSLTLIATANQGSEATYESGFVIDKFPISRPNLTFSTLTVSNMSPEDSSIYLCSVEGPGELRNQPQHFGDGTRLSIL.

This clonotype has just a few counts. The genes are TRBV29-1 and TRBJ1-1; a weak D match, TRBD1 (6 bases). Germline CDR1 reads SQVTM; CDR2 reads ANQGSEA. V lost 7 bases, J lost 0 bases, and 15 bases lay in between. The CDR3 covers 14 residues. In DNA form, the CDR3 reads TGCAGCGCCCGGCGGACAGTGATGAACACTGAAGCTTTCTTT. Translating it yields CSARRTVMNTEAFF.

This clonotype has at least ten counts. The V and J genes are TRBV27 and TRBJ2-3, with 14 positions matching TRBD2. The V gene end was trimmed by 2 bases and the J gene end by 10 bases; junction bases not matched to a gene: 20. CDR1 and CDR2 (germline): MNHEY, SMNVEV (reference sequence). This CDR3 has 20 residues. The CDR3 spells CASSLVGLAGVGDSRPAQYF. Written as DNA, the CDR3 is TGTGCCAGCAGTTTAGTGGGACTAGCGGGAGTTGGGGACTCCAGGCCTGCGCAGTATTTT.

The chain combines TRBV20-1 with TRBJ1-1; 7 positions agree with TRBD1. Germline values: CDR1 DFQATT, CDR2 SNEGSKA (reference sequence). J lost 6 bases, V lost 5 bases, and 9 bases had no gene match. The length of the CDR3 is 13 residues. The CDR3 sequence is CSAPGQREAEAFF. The CDR3 DNA follows: TGCAGTGCTCCGGGACAGAGGGAGGCTGAAGCTTTCTTT.

This chain joins TRBV5-1 and TRBJ2-5; D gene ambiguous. The CDR3 loop spans 14 amino acids. The ends were cut back, 3 bases at V and 5 bases at J, with 14 bases in the middle. Germline-derived CDR1 and CDR2 are SGHRS and YFSETQ. CDR3 loop: CASSYLEGRETQYF. The CDR3 nucleotides read TGCGCCAGCAGCTACCTAGAAGGTCGTGAGACCCAGTACTTC.

The sample holds a few counts of this clonotype. This chain connects TRBV12-3 or TRBV12-4 to TRBJ1-5; TRBD1 might be the D (5 bases). V dropped 2 bases and J dropped 7 bases, with 15 bases sitting between them. CDR3 length equals 15 residues. As DNA, the CDR3 is TGTGCCAGCAGTTTATATACAGGCCCGGAGCAGCCCCAGCATTTT. It yields the protein CASSLYTGPEQPQHF.

V and J are TRBV29-1 and TRBJ2-3; a weak D match, TRBD1 (5 bases). Trimming took off 6 bases at V and 1 base at J, with 8 bases between the two ends. The CDR3 is 12 residues long. The germline CDR1 and CDR2 sequences are SQVTM and ANQGSEA. The chain's CDR3 is CSVATGTDTQYF. The CDR3 DNA is TGCAGCGTGGCGACAGGCACAGATACGCAGTATTTT.